This T cell receptor beta chain stems from a study of T cell responses to AZD1222 COVID-19 vaccine. CDR1 is SGHRS, CDR2 YFSETQ, per germline. V was clipped by 4 bases and J by 2 bases; unmatched bases: 7. The CDR3 is 15 residues long. Using immunoSEQ multiplex PCR, the repertoire was profiled, and TCRdb retains in-frame clones only, with some absent. The sample lists more than 95,000 clones, 85% seen once, with around 4.4% in the top ten. This sequence joins TRBV5-1 and TRBJ2-3, with 7 bases that match TRBD1. The input for sequencing was peripheral blood, taken 28 days after the second AZD1222 dose. The receptor was isolated from an adult who received the AZD1222 COVID-19 vaccine. The CDR3 is CASSLPDRDTDTQYF. The CDR3 nucleotides are TGCGCCAGCAGCCTACCCGACAGGGACACAGATACGCAGTATTTT.